What follows describes a single T cell receptor beta chain. This sample was taken from a study of shared clonotypes between healthy human individuals. Sequenced by immunoSEQ multiplex PCR; TCRdb stores in-frame clones only, minus some. Among over a million clones, 98% were seen once, and the ten largest hold 0.36%. The CDR3 has 15 residues. Germline-derived CDR1 and CDR2 are SGDLS and YYNGEE. Trimming removed 1 base from V and 1 base from J, with 9 bases in between. The clonotype was recovered from a man aged 25 to 40 in good health. This rearrangement joins TRBV9 to TRBJ2-1; D may be TRBD2 (6 bases). The sample consisted of naive CD4+ T cells sorted from blood. Specified subset: CD45RA+ positively selected. CDR3 residues: CASSVISGSYNEQFF. CDR3 DNA sequence: TGTGCCAGCAGCGTAATTAGCGGATCCTACAATGAGCAGTTCTTC. The full variable domain, its missing parts supplied by reference TRBV9 and TRBJ2-1, is DSGVTQTPKHLITATGQRVTLRCSPRSGDLSVYWYQQSLDQGLQFLIQYYNGEERAKGNILERFSAQQFPDLHSELNLSSLELGDSALYFCASSVISGSYNEQFFGPGTRLTVL.